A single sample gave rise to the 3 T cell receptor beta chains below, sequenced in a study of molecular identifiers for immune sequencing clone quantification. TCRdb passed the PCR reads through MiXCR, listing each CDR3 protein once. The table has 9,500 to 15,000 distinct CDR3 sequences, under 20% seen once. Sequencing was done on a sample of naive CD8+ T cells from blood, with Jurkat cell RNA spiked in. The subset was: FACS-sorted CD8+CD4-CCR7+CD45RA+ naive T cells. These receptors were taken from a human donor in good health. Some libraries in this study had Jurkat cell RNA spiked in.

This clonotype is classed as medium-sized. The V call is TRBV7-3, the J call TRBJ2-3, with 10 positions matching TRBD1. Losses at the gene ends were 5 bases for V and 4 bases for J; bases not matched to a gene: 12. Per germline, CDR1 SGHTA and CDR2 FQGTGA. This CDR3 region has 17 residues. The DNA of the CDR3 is TGTGCCAGCAGCCCCCCTCCGGGACAGGGGTCATCAGATACGCAGTATTTT. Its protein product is CASSPPPGQGSSDTQYF.

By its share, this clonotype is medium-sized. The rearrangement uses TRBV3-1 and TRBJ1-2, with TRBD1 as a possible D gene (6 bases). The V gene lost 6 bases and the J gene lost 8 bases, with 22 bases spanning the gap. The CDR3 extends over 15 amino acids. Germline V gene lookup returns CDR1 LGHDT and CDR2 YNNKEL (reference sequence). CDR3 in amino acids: CASSPLPRQTGGYTF. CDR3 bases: TGTGCCAGCAGTCCCCTTCCCAGACAGACAGGCGGCTACACCTTC.

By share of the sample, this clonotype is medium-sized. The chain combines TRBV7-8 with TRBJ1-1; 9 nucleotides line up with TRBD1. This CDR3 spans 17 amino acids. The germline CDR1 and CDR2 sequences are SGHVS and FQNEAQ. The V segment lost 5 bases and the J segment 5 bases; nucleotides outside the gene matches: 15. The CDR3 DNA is TGTGCCAGCAGCATATACCCCCCCGGACAGGGGTGGACTGAAGCTTTCTTT. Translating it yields CASSIYPPGQGWTEAFF.